This T cell receptor beta chain was retrieved from a study of T cell repertoires in cytomegalovirus infection. Across the study: Both CMV infection and a matching HLA type were indicated by public TCR beta signatures. Findings and limits, study-wide: CMV-specific HLA-C-restricted TCR beta clonotypes dominated the ex vivo response.

Only one count was recorded for this clonotype. Its antigen is unidentified. In germline, CDR1 is PRHDT, CDR2 FYEKMQ (reference sequence). Trimming left V 5 bases short and J 7 bases short, with 14 bases between. The CDR3 sequence is 13 residues long. Using its own MiXCR run on the reads, TCRdb lists one record per CDR3 protein. The data show about 920,000 distinct CDR3 sequences, 31% seen once. The source material was cultured CD8+ T cells from PBMCs, sampled from culture after CMV antigen stimulation. The V gene is TRBV13, the J gene TRBJ1-2; D perhaps matches TRBD1 (5 bases). This TCR derives from a human donor in good health (CMV status not recorded). Some clones in this sample may be carry-over from other donors' samples. The CDR3 sequence is CASSVGRGIGYTF. The DNA of the CDR3 is TGTGCCAGCAGCGTTGGAAGGGGAATTGGCTACACCTTC.